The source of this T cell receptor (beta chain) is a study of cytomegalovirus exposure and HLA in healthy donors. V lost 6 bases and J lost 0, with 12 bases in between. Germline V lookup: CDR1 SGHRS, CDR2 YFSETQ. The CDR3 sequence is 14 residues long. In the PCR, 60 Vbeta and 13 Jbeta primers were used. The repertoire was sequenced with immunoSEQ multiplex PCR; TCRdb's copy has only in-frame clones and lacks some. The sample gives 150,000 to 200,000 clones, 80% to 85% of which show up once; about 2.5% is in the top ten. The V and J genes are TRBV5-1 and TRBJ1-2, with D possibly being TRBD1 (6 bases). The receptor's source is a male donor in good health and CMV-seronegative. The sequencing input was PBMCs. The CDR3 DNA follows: TGCGCCAGCACCCGTGGGGGCACTAACTATGGCTACACCTTC. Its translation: CASTRGGTNYGYTF.